The rows below give T cell receptor beta chains drawn from one sample of a study of long-term antiretroviral therapy in people with HIV. Produced via immunoSEQ multiplex PCR; TCRdb's table is partial and in-frame only. The table includes 20,000 to 25,000 clones, roughly 84% detected once. The source material was unsorted PBMCs, sampled 1.9 years after starting antiretroviral therapy. These receptors all come from a woman aged 45-65 years with HIV. CDR3s include the opening cysteine and the closing phenylalanine or tryptophan. Each record gives: clone size, J gene, D gene, V gene, CDR3 protein, CDR3 DNA. The D gene is left open where the match is weak. A row's size may be missing; if present it is once, few, many or a size class.

clone size: NA
J gene: TRBJ2-5
D gene: TRBD1
V gene: TRBV5-1
CDR3 protein: CASSLQGAQETQYF
CDR3 DNA: TGCGCCAGCAGCTTACAGGGGGCCCAAGAGACCCAGTACTTC

clone size: NA
J gene: TRBJ2-3
D gene: NA
V gene: TRBV1
CDR3 protein: CTSSQVKEQGLRMDPSTDTQYF
CDR3 DNA: TGCACCAGCAGCCAAGTTAAGGAGCAGGGGCTACGAATGGACCCTAGCACAGATACGCAGTATTTT

clone size: few
J gene: TRBJ1-6
D gene: NA
V gene: TRBV10-2
CDR3 protein: CASMKRGSPLHF
CDR3 DNA: TGCGCCAGCATGAAAAGGGGGTCACCCCTCCACTTT

clone size: NA
J gene: TRBJ1-3
D gene: NA
V gene: TRBV4-3
CDR3 protein: CASSQLGGGGNTIYF
CDR3 DNA: TGCGCCAGCAGCCAACTAGGGGGAGGTGGAAACACCATATATTTT

clone size: NA
J gene: TRBJ2-3
D gene: TRBD1
V gene: TRBV7-2
CDR3 protein: CASSLDRGADTQYF
CDR3 DNA: TGTGCCAGCAGCTTGGACAGGGGTGCAGATACGCAGTATTTT

clone size: NA
J gene: TRBJ1-2
D gene: NA
V gene: TRBV15
CDR3 protein: CATSIGVSRQGYTF
CDR3 DNA: TGTGCCACCAGCATCGGGGTCTCCCGCCAAGGCTACACCTTC

clone size: NA
J gene: TRBJ1-2
D gene: NA
V gene: TRBV5-8
CDR3 protein: CASSLAGTYGYTF
CDR3 DNA: TGTGCCAGCAGCTTGGCCGGGACCTATGGCTACACCTTC

clone size: NA
J gene: TRBJ1-2
D gene: TRBD1
V gene: TRBV7-2
CDR3 protein: CASSRRQGRDGYTF
CDR3 DNA: TGTGCCAGCAGCCGACGACAGGGGCGGGATGGCTACACCTTC

clone size: NA
J gene: TRBJ1-2
D gene: TRBD1
V gene: TRBV4-2
CDR3 protein: CASSQESQGGGYGYTF
CDR3 DNA: TGTGCCAGCAGCCAAGAATCCCAGGGGGGGGGCTATGGCTACACCTTC

clone size: NA
J gene: TRBJ1-6
D gene: NA
V gene: TRBV28
CDR3 protein: CASMGEALNDESLHF
CDR3 DNA: TGTGCCAGCATGGGTGAGGCCCTTAATGATGAGTCCCTCCACTTT

clone size: NA
J gene: TRBJ1-3
D gene: NA
V gene: TRBV6-5
CDR3 protein: CASSLTAASGNTIYF
CDR3 DNA: TGTGCCAGCAGTCTGACAGCTGCCTCTGGAAACACCATATATTTT

clone size: NA
J gene: TRBJ2-5
D gene: NA
V gene: TRBV30
CDR3 protein: CAWSVGTSQLGETQYF
CDR3 DNA: TGTGCCTGGAGTGTGGGGACAAGCCAACTGGGGGAGACCCAGTACTTC

clone size: once
J gene: TRBJ2-3
D gene: NA
V gene: TRBV9
CDR3 protein: CASSSHTDTQYF
CDR3 DNA: TGTGCCAGCAGCTCACATACAGATACGCAGTATTTT

clone size: NA
J gene: TRBJ1-3
D gene: TRBD1
V gene: TRBV2
CDR3 protein: CASSYGQDRGGNTIYF
CDR3 DNA: TGTGCCAGCAGCTACGGACAGGATCGGGGTGGAAACACCATATATTTT

clone size: NA
J gene: TRBJ1-6
D gene: NA
V gene: TRBV25-1
CDR3 protein: CASSEYQGTNSPLHF
CDR3 DNA: TGTGCCAGCAGTGAATATCAGGGGACCAATTCACCCCTCCACTTT

clone size: NA
J gene: TRBJ1-3
D gene: NA
V gene: TRBV15
CDR3 protein: CATRIAPHSGNTIYF
CDR3 DNA: TGTGCCACCAGGATCGCCCCGCACTCTGGAAACACCATATATTTT

clone size: NA
J gene: TRBJ2-2
D gene: NA
V gene: TRBV4-2
CDR3 protein: CASNQLFSREGNTGELFF
CDR3 DNA: TGTGCCAGCAACCAACTGTTTTCGAGGGAAGGGAACACCGGGGAGCTGTTTTTT

clone size: NA
J gene: TRBJ1-3
D gene: NA
V gene: TRBV10-3
CDR3 protein: CAISASGENTIYF
CDR3 DNA: TGTGCCATCAGTGCCTCAGGGGAAAACACCATATATTTT

clone size: NA
J gene: TRBJ1-2
D gene: TRBD1
V gene: TRBV7-8
CDR3 protein: CASSSGQGLYGYTF
CDR3 DNA: TGTGCCAGCAGCTCGGGACAGGGCCTCTATGGCTACACCTTC

clone size: few
J gene: TRBJ1-6
D gene: TRBD1
V gene: TRBV19
CDR3 protein: CASSNVWDRANSPLHF
CDR3 DNA: TGTGCCAGTAGTAATGTCTGGGACAGAGCGAATTCACCCCTCCACTTT

clone size: NA
J gene: TRBJ2-1
D gene: TRBD2
V gene: TRBV27
CDR3 protein: CASSLILGEGDYPEQFF
CDR3 DNA: TGTGCCAGCAGTTTAATTTTAGGTGAAGGGGACTACCCTGAGCAGTTCTTC

clone size: NA
J gene: TRBJ2-7
D gene: TRBD2
V gene: TRBV4-3
CDR3 protein: CASSHAPGRESYEQYF
CDR3 DNA: TGCGCCAGCAGCCACGCACCAGGGAGGGAATCCTACGAGCAGTACTTC

clone size: NA
J gene: TRBJ1-5
D gene: NA
V gene: TRBV4-1
CDR3 protein: CASSPTGAVNQPQHF
CDR3 DNA: TGCGCCAGCAGCCCCACCGGGGCGGTCAATCAGCCCCAGCATTTT

clone size: NA
J gene: TRBJ2-7
D gene: NA
V gene: TRBV6-1
CDR3 protein: CASRETGQYF
CDR3 DNA: TGTGCCAGCAGGGAGACTGGGCAGTACTTC

clone size: few
J gene: TRBJ2-7
D gene: NA
V gene: TRBV6-6
CDR3 protein: CASSWGNEQYF
CDR3 DNA: TGTGCCAGCAGTTGGGGAAACGAGCAGTACTTC

clone size: few
J gene: TRBJ1-1
D gene: TRBD1
V gene: TRBV7-2
CDR3 protein: CASRGGRMNTEAFF
CDR3 DNA: TGTGCCAGCCGAGGGGGCAGAATGAACACTGAAGCTTTCTTT